These 13 T cell receptor beta chains share one sample of origin, sequenced in a study of T cell responses to AZD1222 COVID-19 vaccine (dated by TCRdb to the early 2020s). To prepare the library, the immunoSEQ multiplex PCR assay was applied. Sourced from immuneACCESS, this table was stored by TCRdb with only in-frame sequences that have V and J called. A share of the clones is absent; for the studies checked, an unresolved V gene accounts for under half, and the remainder has no known explanation. Here the sample has roughly 120,000 clones; roughly 80% occur a single time. The ten most abundant clones make up roughly 10% of the sample. Taken with the paper, the label for time point translates to: baseline before first vaccination. Sequencing used peripheral blood, obtained on day 0 of AZD1222 vaccination. Receptors originate from an adult in good health.

The CDR3 sequence: CASSIDLTPIYEQYF. The CDR3 DNA reads as TGTGCCAGTAGTATAGATCTAACACCCATCTACGAGCAGTACTTC. The V gene is TRBV19, the J gene TRBJ2-7; no clear D gene. Looked up from germline, CDR1 is LNHDA and CDR2 is SQIVND (reference sequence). This CDR3 has 15 residues. The germline V and J ends were trimmed by 0 bases and 3 bases, with 12 bases remaining between them.

This rearrangement joins TRBV9 to TRBJ1-6, with unresolved D. Germline V CDR1 and CDR2: SGDLS, YYNGEE. V lost 3 bases and J 6 bases, leaving 13 bases between the germline ends. The CDR3 contains 15 residues. The DNA of the CDR3 is TGTGCCAGCAGCGCCCACCCGATTCCTAATTCACCCCTCCACTTT. Translating gives CASSAHPIPNSPLHF.

The CDR3 DNA sequence: TGTGCCAGCAGTTACGCCCCCGACCTCGGGCAGTTCTTC. Translating gives CASSYAPDLGQFF. The chain recombines TRBV6-2 or TRBV6-3 with TRBJ2-1, with D unclear. The CDR3 contains 13 residues. V was cut by 2 bases and J by 12 bases, with 14 bases left in between. Per germline, CDR1 MNHEY and CDR2 SVGEGT.

V is TRBV7-2 and J is TRBJ2-7, with a possible D match to TRBD2 (6 bases). Germline values: CDR1 SGHTA, CDR2 FQGNSA. V was clipped by 5 bases and J by 6 bases, with 20 bases between them. The CDR3 spans 15 residues. CDR3 in amino acids: CASSPLGGGAREQYF. The DNA for the CDR3 is TGTGCCAGCAGCCCCCTTGGTGGCGGGGCCCGCGAGCAGTACTTC.

The gene calls are TRBV5-5 and TRBJ1-2; TRBD1 is a possible D gene (6 bases). Trimming left V 4 bases short and J 3 bases short, with 16 bases between. CDR1 SGHKS and CDR2 YYEKEE come from the germline V gene (reference sequence). The length of the CDR3 is 15 residues. DNA for the CDR3: TGTGCCAGCAGCCCCGGGCAGGGGACTTACTATGGCTACACCTTC. It is translated as CASSPGQGTYYGYTF.

This chain joins TRBV19 and TRBJ1-1, with D possibly matching TRBD1 (5 bases). V lost 1 base and J lost 3, with 12 bases in between. This CDR3 is 15 amino acids long. From germline, CDR1 is LNHDA and CDR2 SQIVND (reference sequence). The CDR3 nucleotides are TGTGCCAGTAGTATAGGGATGGGGGTTCACACTGAAGCTTTCTTT. It yields the protein CASSIGMGVHTEAFF.

The V gene is TRBV30, the J gene TRBJ2-1; 10 bases are a match to TRBD2. Losses at the gene ends were 2 bases for V and 10 bases for J; bases not matched to a gene: 11. CDR1 and CDR2 from the germline V gene are GTSNPN and SVGIG (reference sequence). The CDR3 has 15 residues. CDR3 in amino acids: CAWSWVLAGQSEQFF. CDR3 DNA: TGTGCCTGGAGTTGGGTACTAGCGGGACAAAGCGAGCAGTTCTTC.

J is TRBJ2-7 and V is TRBV19; D may be TRBD1 (6 bases). This CDR3 has 13 amino acids. CDR1 is LNHDA and CDR2 is SQIVND in the germline V gene (reference sequence). The ends were cut back, 5 bases at V and 6 bases at J, with 14 bases in the middle. The CDR3 bases are TGTGCCAGTAGTGCTCTCGAGGGGGTCGAGCAGTACTTC. Residues: CASSALEGVEQYF.

The chain links TRBV4-2 to TRBJ2-5, with 12 bases lining up with TRBD2. J gave up 3 bases and V 3 bases, and 5 bases lay outside the gene matches. The CDR3 covers 16 residues. Germline V gene sequence: CDR1 LGHNA, CDR2 YNFKEQ. CDR3 loop: CASSQNLAGGKETQYF. The CDR3 bases are TGTGCCAGCAGCCAGAACCTAGCGGGGGGGAAAGAGACCCAGTACTTC.

This clone has a single count. J is TRBJ2-4 and V is TRBV4-3; 7 bases map to TRBD1. Looked up from germline, CDR1 is LGHNA and CDR2 is YSLEER. V lost 0 bases and J lost 1; bases outside the gene matches: 6. The CDR3 spans 17 residues. CDR3 sequence (DNA): TGCGCCAGCAGCCAAGAAGTGACAGGGTTGGCCAAAAACATTCAGTACTTC. Its translation: CASSQEVTGLAKNIQYF.

This chain joins TRBV9 and TRBJ2-6, with 9 bases aligning to TRBD2. The CDR3 extends over 18 amino acids. V lost 4 bases, J lost 3 bases, and 11 bases stayed unmatched. Germline-derived CDR1 and CDR2 are SGDLS and YYNGEE. The CDR3 is CASSPWKREESGANVLTF. CDR3 nucleotide sequence: TGTGCCAGCAGCCCATGGAAGCGGGAGGAGAGTGGGGCCAACGTCCTGACTTTC.

The CDR3 loop is CASSLIGTGVHNEQFF. DNA of the CDR3: TGTGCCAGCAGTTTGATAGGGACAGGGGTTCACAATGAGCAGTTCTTC. The V call is TRBV27, the J call TRBJ2-1, with 10 positions matching TRBD1. With V trimmed by 3 bases and J by 5 bases, 7 bases remained unmatched. The length of the CDR3 is 16 residues. Germline V gene data show CDR1 as MNHEY and CDR2 as SMNVEV (reference sequence).

The chain links TRBV11-2 to TRBJ1-1; D may be TRBD1 (5 bases). The CDR3 sequence is 15 residues long. V shed 0 bases and J shed 7 bases, with 15 bases lying between them. Germline V gene lookup returns CDR1 SGHAT and CDR2 FQNNGV. This chain's CDR3 is CASSLDRAGRGEAFF. In DNA form, the CDR3 reads TGTGCCAGCAGCTTAGATCGGGCAGGGAGGGGTGAAGCTTTCTTT.